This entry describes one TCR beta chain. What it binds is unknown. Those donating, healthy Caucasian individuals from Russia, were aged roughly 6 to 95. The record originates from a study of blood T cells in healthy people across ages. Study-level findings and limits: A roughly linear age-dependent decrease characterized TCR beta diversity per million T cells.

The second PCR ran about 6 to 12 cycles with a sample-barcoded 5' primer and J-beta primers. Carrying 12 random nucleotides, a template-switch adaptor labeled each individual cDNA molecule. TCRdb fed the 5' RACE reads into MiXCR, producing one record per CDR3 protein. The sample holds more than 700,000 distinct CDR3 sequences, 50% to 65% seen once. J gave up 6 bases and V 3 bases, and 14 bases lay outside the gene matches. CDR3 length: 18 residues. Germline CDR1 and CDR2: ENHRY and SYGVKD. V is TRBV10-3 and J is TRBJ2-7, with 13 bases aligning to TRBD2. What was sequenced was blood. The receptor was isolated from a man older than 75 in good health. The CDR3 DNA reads TGTGCCATCAGTGACCTCGGACTAGCGGGAGCACTAGTAGGCGAGCAGTACTTC. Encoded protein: CAISDLGLAGALVGEQYF.